In its sample, the clone carrying this T cell receptor (beta chain) was seen a few times. Antigen: not known. The sample is drawn from a study of T cells in Graves' hyperthyroidism and ophthalmopathy. In the study overall: Sampling of peripheral blood happened at initial diagnosis, prior to any treatment.

RNA transcripts yielded amplified TCR beta CDR3 regions. HTBI primers were the set used in a first-round RT-PCR of the TCR CDR3. TCRdb fed the multiplex PCR reads into MiXCR, producing one record per CDR3 protein. In the table there are around 490,000 distinct CDR3 sequences, 15% to 20% of which are singletons. Overall study findings and caveats: Most thyroid clonotypes with frequency above 0.001 were detected in blood.

The length of the CDR3 is 16 residues. With 4 bases clipped from V and 4 bases from J, the junction kept 9 bases outside the gene matches. The germline V gene encodes CDR1 SGHRS and CDR2 YFSETQ. Ophthalmopathy patients all had a Clinical Activity Score of at least 3, a NOSPECS grade of at least 4 and disease under 3 months old. PBMCs were collected from an approximately 9 ml volume of fresh peripheral blood. The source of this sequence is a man aged 35 to 55 with Graves' ophthalmopathy. The chain uses TRBV5-1 and TRBJ2-1; 9 positions match TRBD2. The sample was blood. For the CDR3, the DNA is TGCGCCAGCAGCGGCTCAGCGGGAGGCCCGTACAATGAGCAGTTCTTC. Encoded protein: CASSGSAGGPYNEQFF.